Here is one T cell receptor beta chain with its context. The antigen is unknown. The CDR3 runs to 12 residues. Germline V gene data show CDR1 as MDHEN and CDR2 as SYDVKM. One entry per CDR3 protein, without DNA, is what TCRdb gives after re-calling the 5' RACE reads. The sample data list 160,000 or so distinct CDR3 sequences. These data belong to a study of T cells expressing NK-cell markers. Study results and limitations: These clonotypes additionally ranked first within the CD3+CD56-NKG2C+ fraction of a few donors.

This clonotype was obtained from a woman between 18 and 69 years old in good health. The rearrangement joins TRBV28 to TRBJ2-7; with no DNA, the TCRdb D assignment of TRBD1 cannot be verified. The sequenced sample was blood T cells: a sorted CD56 or NKG2C T cell subset, CD4+ or CD8+ T cells, or bulk PBMC T cells (not recorded which). The CDR3 loop reads CASRQTVYEQYF. The full variable domain, with the rest looked up from reference TRBV28 and TRBJ2-7, is DVKVTQSSRYLVKRTGEKVFLECVQDMDHENMFWYRQDPGLGLRLIYFSYDVKMKEKGDIPEGYSVSREKKERFSLILESASTNQTSMYLCASRQTVYEQYFGPGTRLTVT.